The T cell receptor beta chain described here comes from a study of technical replicates of blood from a few donors. TCRdb's copy holds only in-frame clones and misses some; the assay was immunoSEQ multiplex PCR. This sample has tens of thousands of clones, with 85% to 95% found just once. The germline V gene encodes CDR1 SNHLY and CDR2 FYNNEI. The V and J ends lost 5 bases and 2 bases, in that order; junction bases with no gene match: 4. This CDR3 region has 15 residues. Material for sequencing was T cells isolated from PBMCs. The chain recombines TRBV2 with TRBJ1-3, with 9 bases fitting TRBD1. This clonotype was sampled from a human donor in good health. CDR3 sequence: CASSPGQGPGNTIYF. In DNA form, the CDR3 reads TGTGCCAGCAGTCCGGGACAGGGTCCTGGAAACACCATATATTTT.